This T cell receptor (beta chain) originates from a study of T cells in Graves' hyperthyroidism and ophthalmopathy. RNA transcripts provided the source from which TCR beta CDR3 regions were amplified. First-round RT-PCR of the TCR CDR3 relied on the HTBI primer set. In TCRdb, the multiplex PCR reads were re-called with MiXCR into one record per CDR3 protein. The sample lists over 200,000 distinct CDR3 sequences, 15% to 20% occurring once. The CDR3 totals 16 residues. V lost 0 bases, J lost 0 bases, and 12 bases lay in between. Germline V gene data show CDR1 as DFQATT and CDR2 as SNEGSKA (reference sequence). This clonotype was counted at least ten times.

The genes are TRBV20-1 and TRBJ1-5; D gene uncertain. This sequence originates from a man between 40 and 49 years old with Graves' hyperthyroidism. The specimen was blood. The CDR3 loop is CSARDRVTTSNQPQHF. Written as DNA, the CDR3 is TGCAGTGCTAGAGATCGTGTCACTACTAGCAATCAGCCCCAGCATTTT.